The 3 T cell receptor beta chains below all came from one sample that was sequenced in a study of response to subunit inactivated influenza vaccine (dated by TCRdb to the late 2010s). The method was RT-PCR. The data were produced on an Illumina HiSeq 2500. Through fastp at Q25 and MiXCR, TCRdb rebuilt clones from the public reads, retaining in-frame beta chains. Duplicate CDR3 protein sequences are folded into a single record with the most common DNA and genes. The sample has 550,000 to 800,000 distinct CDR3 sequences on record, approximately 14% of them singletons. The ten biggest clones cover 11% of the sample. The input for sequencing was PBMCs from blood, taken approximately 13 days after vaccination. The receptor set was obtained from a man between 50 and 59 years old who received an inactivated influenza vaccine. Donor details come from another sample of the same person, matched by shared clones.

Of note for this clonotype: The missing conserved phenylalanine or tryptophan at the end of this CDR3 makes a read error likely. The CDR3 sequence: CATSTGASYEQYL. CDR3 bases: TGTGCCACCAGTACAGGGGCCTCCTACGAGCAGTACTTG. The V and J genes are TRBV6-2 or TRBV6-3 and TRBJ2-7; 7 bases fit TRBD1. Germline CDR1 MNHEY, CDR2 SVGEGT. The CDR3 spans 13 residues.

This clonotype was picked up a small number of times. The V gene is TRBV7-8, the J gene TRBJ2-1; 7 bases fit TRBD1. From germline, CDR1 is SGHVS and CDR2 FQNEAQ. The junction had 9 bases not matched to a gene; V was cut back by 4 bases and J by 3 bases. The CDR3 runs to 16 residues. This CDR3 reads CASSYSGGNLYNEQFF. CDR3 in DNA: TGTGCCAGCAGCTATTCAGGGGGTAATCTCTACAATGAGCAGTTCTTC.

This clonotype has just a few counts. The chain recombines TRBV20-1 with TRBJ1-2; D might be TRBD1 (5 bases). Germline values: CDR1 DFQATT, CDR2 SNEGSKA (reference sequence). Trimming shortened V by 6 bases and J by 5 bases, and 19 bases separated the two germline ends. This CDR3 contains 14 residues. The CDR3 DNA follows: TGCAGTGCCCGGGACCACCGGGATGTTTATGGCTACACCTTC. It codes for CSARDHRDVYGYTF.